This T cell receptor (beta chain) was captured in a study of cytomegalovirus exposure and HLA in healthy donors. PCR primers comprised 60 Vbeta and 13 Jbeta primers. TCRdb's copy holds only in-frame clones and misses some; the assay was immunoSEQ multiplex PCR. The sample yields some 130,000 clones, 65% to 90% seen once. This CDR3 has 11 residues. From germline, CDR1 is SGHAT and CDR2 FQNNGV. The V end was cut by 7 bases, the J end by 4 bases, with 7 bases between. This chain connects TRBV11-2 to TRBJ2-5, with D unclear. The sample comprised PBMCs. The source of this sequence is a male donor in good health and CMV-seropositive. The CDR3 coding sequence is TGTGCCAGCACCCCGAGAGAGACCCAGTACTTC. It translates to CASTPRETQYF.